There are many counts of the clone carrying this T cell receptor (beta chain). Antigen unknown. The data were taken from a study of response to subunit inactivated influenza vaccine. Points from the study as a whole: Authors proposed each seasonal influenza vaccination draws in few new T cells.

This CDR3 has 14 amino acids. The ends were cut back, 3 bases at V and 2 bases at J, with 9 bases in the middle. TCRdb re-derived calls from the RT-PCR reads in MiXCR, one entry per CDR3 protein. In the table there are roughly 780,000 distinct CDR3 sequences, around 18% of which are singletons. V is TRBV12-3 or TRBV12-4 and J is TRBJ2-3; a possible D gene is TRBD1 (5 bases). Sequenced here: PBMCs from blood, sampled 5 to 6 days after vaccination. The receptor comes from a man in his fifties who received an inactivated influenza vaccine. CDR3 sequence (DNA): TGTGCCAGCAGTTTTTCAGGGAACACAGATACGCAGTATTTT. This gives the protein CASSFSGNTDTQYF.